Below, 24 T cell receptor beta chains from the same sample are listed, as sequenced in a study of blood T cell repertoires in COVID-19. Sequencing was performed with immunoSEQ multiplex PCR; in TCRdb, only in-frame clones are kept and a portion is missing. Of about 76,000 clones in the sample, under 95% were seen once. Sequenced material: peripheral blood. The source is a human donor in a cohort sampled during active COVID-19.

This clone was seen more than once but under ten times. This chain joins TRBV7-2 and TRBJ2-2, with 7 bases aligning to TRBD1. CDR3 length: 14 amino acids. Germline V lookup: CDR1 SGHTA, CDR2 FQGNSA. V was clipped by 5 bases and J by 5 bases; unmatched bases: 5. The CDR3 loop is CASSKGGATGELFF. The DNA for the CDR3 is TGTGCCAGCAGCAAAGGGGGCGCGACCGGGGAGCTGTTTTTT. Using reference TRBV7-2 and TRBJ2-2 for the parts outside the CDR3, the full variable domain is GAGVSQSPSNKVTEKGKDVELRCDPISGHTALYWYRQSLGQGLEFLIYFQGNSAPDKSGLPSDRFSAERTGGSVSTLTIQRTQQEDSAVYLCASSKGGATGELFFGEGSRLTVL.

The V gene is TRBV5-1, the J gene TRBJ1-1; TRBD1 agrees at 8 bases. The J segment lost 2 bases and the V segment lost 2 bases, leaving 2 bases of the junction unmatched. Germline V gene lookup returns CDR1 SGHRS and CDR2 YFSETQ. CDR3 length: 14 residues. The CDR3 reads CASSFGTGNTEAFF. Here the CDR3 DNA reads TGCGCCAGCAGCTTCGGGACAGGAAACACTGAAGCTTTCTTT.

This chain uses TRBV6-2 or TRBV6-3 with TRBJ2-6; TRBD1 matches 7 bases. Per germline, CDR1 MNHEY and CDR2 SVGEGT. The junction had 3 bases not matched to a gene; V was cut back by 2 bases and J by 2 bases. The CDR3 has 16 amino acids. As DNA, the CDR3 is TGTGCCAGCAGTTACCTAGGGGGCGCTGGGGCCAACGTCCTGACTTTC. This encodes CASSYLGGAGANVLTF.

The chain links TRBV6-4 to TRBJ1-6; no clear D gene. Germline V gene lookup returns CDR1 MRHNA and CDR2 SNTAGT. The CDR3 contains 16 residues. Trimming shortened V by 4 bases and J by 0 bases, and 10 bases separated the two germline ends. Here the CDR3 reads CASSASPSSYNSPLHF. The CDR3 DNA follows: TGTGCCAGCAGTGCATCCCCCAGCTCCTATAATTCACCCCTCCACTTT.

This chain's CDR3 is CASRATGDYGYTF. The CDR3 coding sequence is TGTGCCAGCAGAGCGACAGGGGATTATGGCTACACCTTC. The chain employs TRBV12-3 or TRBV12-4 and TRBJ1-2; 8 bases map to TRBD1. Trimming at V came to 6 bases and at J to 5 bases, leaving 5 bases not matched to a gene. There are 13 residues in the CDR3.

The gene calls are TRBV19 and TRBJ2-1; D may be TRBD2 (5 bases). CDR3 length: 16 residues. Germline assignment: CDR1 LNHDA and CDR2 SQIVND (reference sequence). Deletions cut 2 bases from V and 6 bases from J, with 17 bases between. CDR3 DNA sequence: TGTGCCAGTAGTATATTGCGAGGGCCGAAAAGCAATGAGCAGTTCTTC. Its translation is CASSILRGPKSNEQFF.

The CDR3 nucleotides read TGTGCCAGCAGCTTAGGACTTCAAAACACCGGGGAGCTGTTTTTT. Translating gives CASSLGLQNTGELFF. This chain links TRBV7-6 with TRBJ2-2; D uncertain. Germline assignment: CDR1 SGHVS and CDR2 FNYEAQ. The ends were cut back, 1 base at V and 2 bases at J, with 8 bases in the middle. CDR3 length equals 15 residues. Looking up the rest from reference TRBV7-6 and TRBJ2-2 gives the full variable domain: GAGVSQSPRYKVTKRGQDVALRCDPISGHVSLYWYRQALGQGPEFLTYFNYEAQQDKSGLPNDRFSAERPEGSISTLTIQRTEQRDSAMYRCASSLGLQNTGELFFGEGSRLTVL.

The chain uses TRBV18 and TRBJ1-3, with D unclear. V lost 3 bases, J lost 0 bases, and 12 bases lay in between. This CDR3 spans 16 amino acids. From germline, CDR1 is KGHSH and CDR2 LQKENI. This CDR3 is CASSPLEGDSGNTIYF. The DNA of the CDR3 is TGTGCCAGCTCACCCTTAGAGGGAGACTCTGGAAACACCATATATTTT.

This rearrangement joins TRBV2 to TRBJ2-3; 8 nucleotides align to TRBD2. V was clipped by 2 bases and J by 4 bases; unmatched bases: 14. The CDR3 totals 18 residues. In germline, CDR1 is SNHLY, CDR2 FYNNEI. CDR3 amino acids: CASSELPGGGDVADTQYF. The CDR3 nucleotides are TGTGCCAGCAGTGAACTCCCCGGGGGGGGCGACGTCGCAGATACGCAGTATTTT.

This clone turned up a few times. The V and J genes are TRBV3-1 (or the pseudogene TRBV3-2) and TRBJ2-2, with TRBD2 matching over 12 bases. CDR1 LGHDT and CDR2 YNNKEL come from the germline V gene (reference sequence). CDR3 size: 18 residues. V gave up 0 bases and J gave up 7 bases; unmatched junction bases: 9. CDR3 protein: CASSQDLTSGGPGGELFF. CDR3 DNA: TGTGCCAGCAGCCAAGATCTAACTAGCGGGGGGCCAGGCGGGGAGCTGTTTTTT.

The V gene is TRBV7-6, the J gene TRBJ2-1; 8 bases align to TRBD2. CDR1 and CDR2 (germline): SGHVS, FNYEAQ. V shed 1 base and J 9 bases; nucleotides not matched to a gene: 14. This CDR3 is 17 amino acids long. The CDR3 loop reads CASSLGRFGGARVEQFF. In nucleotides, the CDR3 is TGTGCCAGCAGCTTAGGTCGTTTCGGGGGGGCACGGGTTGAGCAGTTCTTC.

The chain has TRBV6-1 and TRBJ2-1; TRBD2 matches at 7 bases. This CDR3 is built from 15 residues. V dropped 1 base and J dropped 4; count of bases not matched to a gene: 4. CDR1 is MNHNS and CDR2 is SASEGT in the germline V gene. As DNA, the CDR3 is TGTGCCAGCAGTGAAGGGCAGGGAGGGTACAATGAGCAGTTCTTC. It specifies CASSEGQGGYNEQFF.

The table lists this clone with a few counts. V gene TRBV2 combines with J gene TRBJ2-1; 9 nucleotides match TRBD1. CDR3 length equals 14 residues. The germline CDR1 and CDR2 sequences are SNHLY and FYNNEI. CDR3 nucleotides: TGTGTCGGCGACCCGGGACAGGGTTACAATGAGCAGTTCTTC. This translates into CVGDPGQGYNEQFF.

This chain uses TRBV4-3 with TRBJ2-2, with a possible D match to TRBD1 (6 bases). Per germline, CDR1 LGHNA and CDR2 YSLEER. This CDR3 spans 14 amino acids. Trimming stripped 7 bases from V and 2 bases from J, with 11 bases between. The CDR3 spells CASNEDRNTGELFF. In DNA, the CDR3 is TGCGCCAGCAACGAGGACAGAAACACCGGGGAGCTGTTTTTT.

CDR3 nucleotide sequence: TGTGCCAGCAGCTTCATAGCGGGGGGGACGGATACGCAGTATTTT. Its protein product is CASSFIAGGTDTQYF. V and J are TRBV7-3 and TRBJ2-3; 11 bases are shared with TRBD2. The ends lost 3 bases at V and 6 bases at J; junction bases unmatched: 5. Germline V gene lookup returns CDR1 SGHTA and CDR2 FQGTGA. The CDR3 sequence is 15 residues long.

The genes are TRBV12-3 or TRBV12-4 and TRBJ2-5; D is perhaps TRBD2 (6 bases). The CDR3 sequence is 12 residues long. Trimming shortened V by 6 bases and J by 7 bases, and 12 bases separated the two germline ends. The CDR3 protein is CASSFNGGTQYF. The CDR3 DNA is TGTGCCAGCAGCTTTAACGGGGGGACCCAGTACTTC.

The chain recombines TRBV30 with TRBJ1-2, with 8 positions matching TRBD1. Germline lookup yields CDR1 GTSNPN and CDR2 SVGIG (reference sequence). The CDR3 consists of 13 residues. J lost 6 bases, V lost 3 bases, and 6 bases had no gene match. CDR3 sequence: CAWSLTGDNGYTF. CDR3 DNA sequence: TGTGCCTGGAGCCTGACAGGGGATAATGGCTACACCTTC.

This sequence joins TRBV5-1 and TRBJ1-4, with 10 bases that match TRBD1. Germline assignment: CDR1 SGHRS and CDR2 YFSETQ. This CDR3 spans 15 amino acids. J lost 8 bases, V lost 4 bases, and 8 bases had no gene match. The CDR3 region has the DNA TGCGCCAGCAGCAAGGACAGGGGGGCGGACGAAAAACTGTTTTTT. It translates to CASSKDRGADEKLFF.

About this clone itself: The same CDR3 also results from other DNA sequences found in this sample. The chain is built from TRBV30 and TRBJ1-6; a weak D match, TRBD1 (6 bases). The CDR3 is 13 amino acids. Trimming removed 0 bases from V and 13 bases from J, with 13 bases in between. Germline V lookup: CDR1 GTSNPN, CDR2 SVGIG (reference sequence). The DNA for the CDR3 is TGTGCCTGGAGTGTTCGGGGGGCGCAGCCCCTCCACTTT. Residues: CAWSVRGAQPLHF.

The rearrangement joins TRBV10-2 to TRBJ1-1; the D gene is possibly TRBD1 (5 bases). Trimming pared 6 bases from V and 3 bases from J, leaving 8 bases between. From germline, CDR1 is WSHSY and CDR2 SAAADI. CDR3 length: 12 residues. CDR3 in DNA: TGCGCCAGCAGCAGGGTAGACACTGAAGCTTTCTTT. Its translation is CASSRVDTEAFF.

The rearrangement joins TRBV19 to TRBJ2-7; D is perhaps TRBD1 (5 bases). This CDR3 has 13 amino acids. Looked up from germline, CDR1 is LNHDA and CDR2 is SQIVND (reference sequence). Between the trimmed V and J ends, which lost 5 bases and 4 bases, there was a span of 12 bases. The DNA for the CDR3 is TGTGCCAGTAGTGTCGCGACAGCTTACGAGCAGTACTTC. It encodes CASSVATAYEQYF.

The DNA of the CDR3 is TGCGCCAGCAGTGTTGGGGAGTTTACTGAAGCTTTCTTT. Its translation: CASSVGEFTEAFF. V and J are TRBV10-2 and TRBJ1-1; D ambiguous. Germline V CDR1 and CDR2: WSHSY, SAAADI. Trimming cost V 4 bases and J 5 bases, with 11 bases left between them. This CDR3 is built from 13 residues.

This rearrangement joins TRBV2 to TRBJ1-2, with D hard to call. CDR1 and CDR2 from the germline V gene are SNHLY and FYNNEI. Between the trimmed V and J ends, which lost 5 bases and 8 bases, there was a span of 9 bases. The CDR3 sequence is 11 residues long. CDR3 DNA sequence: TGTGCCAGCAGTTCCGCTATCGGCTACACCTTC. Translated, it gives CASSSAIGYTF.

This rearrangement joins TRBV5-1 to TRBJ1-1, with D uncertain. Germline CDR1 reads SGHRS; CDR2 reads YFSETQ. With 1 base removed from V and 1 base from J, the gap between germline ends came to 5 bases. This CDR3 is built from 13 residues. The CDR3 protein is CASSLSSNTEAFF. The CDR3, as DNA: TGCGCCAGCAGCTTGTCATCGAACACTGAAGCTTTCTTT.